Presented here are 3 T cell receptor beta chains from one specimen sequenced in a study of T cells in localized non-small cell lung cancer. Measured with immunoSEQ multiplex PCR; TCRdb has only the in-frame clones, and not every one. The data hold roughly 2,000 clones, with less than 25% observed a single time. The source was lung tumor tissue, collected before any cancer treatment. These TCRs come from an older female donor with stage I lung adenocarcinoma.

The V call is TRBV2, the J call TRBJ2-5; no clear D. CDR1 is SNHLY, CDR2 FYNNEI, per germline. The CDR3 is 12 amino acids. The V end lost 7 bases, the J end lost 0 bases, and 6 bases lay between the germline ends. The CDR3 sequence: CASILNQETQYF. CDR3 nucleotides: TGTGCCAGCATTCTCAACCAAGAGACCCAGTACTTC. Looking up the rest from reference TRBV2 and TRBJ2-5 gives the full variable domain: EPEVTQTPSHQVTQMGQEVILRCVPISNHLYFYWYRQILGQKVEFLVSFYNNEISEKSEIFDDQFSVERPDGSNFTLKIRSTKLEDSAMYFCASILNQETQYFGPGTRLLVL.

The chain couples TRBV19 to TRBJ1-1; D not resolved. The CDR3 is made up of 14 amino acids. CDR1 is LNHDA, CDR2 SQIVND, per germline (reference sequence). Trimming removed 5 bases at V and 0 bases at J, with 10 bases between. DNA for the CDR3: TGTGCCAGTAGTCCCTGGCCCCTGAACACTGAAGCTTTCTTT. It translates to CASSPWPLNTEAFF.

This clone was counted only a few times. The CDR3 sequence: CASSSLRDRNTEAFF. The CDR3, as DNA: TGTGCCAGCAGCTCGCTCCGGGACCGAAACACTGAAGCTTTCTTT. The genes are TRBV11-3 and TRBJ1-1; D perhaps matches TRBD1 (5 bases). The CDR3 length is 15 residues. The V end was cut by 4 bases, the J end by 2 bases, with 14 bases between. Germline loops: CDR1 SGHNT, CDR2 YENEEA.